The 27 T cell receptor beta chains below come from one sample, sequenced in a study of tumour-infiltrating T cells in Burkitt lymphoma. TCRdb's copy holds only in-frame clones and misses some; the assay was immunoSEQ multiplex PCR. The sample has 13,000 to 15,000 clones, 30% seen once; the top ten hold approximately 6%. Material: tumor tissue. The receptors were gathered from a human donor with diffuse large B-cell lymphoma.

The chain links TRBV28 to TRBJ2-3, with 9 bases fitting TRBD1. The CDR3 has 16 residues. Germline values: CDR1 MDHEN, CDR2 SYDVKM. V lost 1 base and J lost 5; bases outside the gene matches: 7. CDR3: CASSLSGTGRLDTQYF. The DNA of the CDR3 is TGTGCCAGCAGTTTATCGGGGACAGGGCGCTTAGATACGCAGTATTTT.

In its sample, this clone was seen a few times. CDR3 sequence: CASSILQDLKNGYTF. Written as DNA, the CDR3 is TGTGCCAGTAGTATCCTTCAGGACCTCAAGAACGGCTACACCTTC. This chain connects TRBV19 to TRBJ1-2, with D hard to call. This CDR3 has 15 amino acids. Trimming stripped 3 bases from V and 8 bases from J, with 19 bases between. The germline V gene has CDR1 LNHDA and CDR2 SQIVND (reference sequence). Full variable domain (rest looked up from reference TRBV19 and TRBJ1-2): DGGITQSPKYLFRKEGQNVTLSCEQNLNHDAMYWYRQDPGQGLRLIYYSQIVNDFQKGDIAEGYSVSREKKESFPLTVTSAQKNPTAFYLCASSILQDLKNGYTFGSGTRLTVV.

This clone was observed once. The chain couples TRBV6-5 to TRBJ2-7; 12 bases match TRBD2. Losses at the gene ends were 6 bases for V and 7 bases for J; bases not matched to a gene: 4. The CDR3 has 13 residues. CDR1 is MNHEY and CDR2 is SVGAGI in the germline V gene. Here the CDR3 reads CASRRTSGNEQYF. The CDR3 coding sequence is TGTGCCAGCAGGCGGACTAGCGGGAATGAGCAGTACTTC.

This clone appeared a few times. The chain joins TRBV10-3 to TRBJ2-7; no firm D call. V lost 4 bases, J lost 4 bases, and 11 bases lay in between. The CDR3 consists of 13 residues. Germline values: CDR1 ENHRY, CDR2 SYGVKD. CDR3 sequence: CAISAAGMYEQYF. CDR3 DNA: TGTGCCATCAGTGCGGCAGGAATGTACGAGCAGTACTTC.

The V call is TRBV9, the J call TRBJ2-3, with D possibly matching TRBD2 (7 bases). Deletions cut 3 bases from V and 0 bases from J, with 11 bases between. Per germline, CDR1 SGDLS and CDR2 YYNGEE. The length of the CDR3 is 15 residues. This chain's CDR3 is CASSEGGSSTDTQYF. The CDR3 DNA follows: TGTGCCAGCAGCGAGGGGGGGTCTAGCACAGATACGCAGTATTTT.

V usage is TRBV18 and J usage is TRBJ1-3; a weak D match, TRBD1 (5 bases). Looked up from germline, CDR1 is KGHSH and CDR2 is LQKENI. V was pared by 3 bases and J by 2 bases, with 17 bases between. The CDR3 is 17 residues long. This CDR3 is CASSPTGTNYPGNTIYF. In DNA, the CDR3 is TGTGCCAGCTCACCCACCGGGACTAACTATCCTGGAAACACCATATATTTT.

The chain couples TRBV10-3 to TRBJ1-1, with 9 positions matching TRBD1. The germline V gene encodes CDR1 ENHRY and CDR2 SYGVKD. The V segment lost 4 bases and the J segment 1 base; nucleotides outside the gene matches: 1. The CDR3 totals 14 residues. CDR3 nucleotide sequence: TGTGCCATCAGTGGGGACAGGGAGAACACTGAAGCTTTCTTT. Its translation: CAISGDRENTEAFF.

The chain has TRBV5-1 and TRBJ1-4; D unresolved. This CDR3 has 17 amino acids. In germline, CDR1 is SGHRS, CDR2 YFSETQ. V dropped 0 bases and J dropped 9 bases, with 21 bases sitting between them. In nucleotides, the CDR3 is TGCGCCAGCAGCTTGGTGGCAGAATCTAGTCGGAAGCAAAAACTGTTTTTT. This translates into CASSLVAESSRKQKLFF.

V and J are TRBV20-1 and TRBJ1-2; no definite D call. The CDR3 is made up of 11 amino acids. Trimming removed 7 bases from V and 5 bases from J, with 11 bases in between. CDR1 DFQATT and CDR2 SNEGSKA come from the germline V gene (reference sequence). CDR3 sequence reads: CSVGRLYGYTF. In DNA form, the CDR3 reads TGCAGTGTTGGCAGGCTTTATGGCTACACCTTC.

This clone is categorized as medium-sized. The CDR3, as DNA: TGCGCCAGCCCCAAGGTTAGCGGGAGGCCCCTCTACGAGCAGTACTTC. Its translation is CASPKVSGRPLYEQYF. The chain combines TRBV10-1 with TRBJ2-7; 10 positions agree with TRBD2. The germline CDR1 and CDR2 sequences are WNHNN and SYGVQD (reference sequence). The CDR3 consists of 16 residues. Trimming cost V 8 bases and J 3 bases; bases outside gene matches: 13.

This clone was counted a few times. The rearrangement uses TRBV14 and TRBJ2-2; 8 bases match TRBD2. From germline, CDR1 is SGHDN and CDR2 FVKESK. The trim removed 0 bases at V and 6 bases at J, leaving 6 bases unmatched. This CDR3 comprises 16 residues. The CDR3 sequence is CASSQERTGGPGELFF. The DNA for the CDR3 is TGTGCCAGCAGCCAAGAAAGGACGGGAGGGCCCGGGGAGCTGTTTTTT. Looking up the rest from reference TRBV14 and TRBJ2-2 gives the full variable domain: EAGVTQFPSHSVIEKGQTVTLRCDPISGHDNLYWYRRVMGKEIKFLLHFVKESKQDESGMPNNRFLAERTGGTYSTLKVQPAELEDSGVYFCASSQERTGGPGELFFGEGSRLTVL.

The chain carries TRBV5-5 and TRBJ1-3; D gene ambiguous. CDR1 SGHKS and CDR2 YYEKEE come from the germline V gene (reference sequence). Trimming stripped 0 bases from V and 8 bases from J, with 9 bases between. The CDR3 is made up of 13 amino acids. CDR3 residues: CASSLDRDDTIYF. The CDR3 nucleotides read TGTGCCAGCAGCTTGGATCGTGATGACACCATATATTTT.

This clone was counted between two and nine times. The chain joins TRBV28 to TRBJ1-2, with D possibly being TRBD1 (5 bases). V lost 2 bases, J lost 2 bases, and 18 bases lay in between. The germline gives CDR1 MDHEN, CDR2 SYDVKM. The CDR3 length is 17 residues. In DNA form, the CDR3 reads TGTGCCAGCAGTTTACGCCGGGACCGACCACAGAACTATGGCTACACCTTC. Its protein product is CASSLRRDRPQNYGYTF.

J is TRBJ2-7 and V is TRBV29-1; D is uncertain. The CDR3 totals 12 residues. The V end was cut by 5 bases, the J end by 3 bases, with 11 bases between. CDR1 SQVTM and CDR2 ANQGSEA come from the germline V gene. CDR3: CSVRGSHYEQYF. The CDR3 DNA reads TGCAGCGTTAGAGGCAGCCACTACGAGCAGTACTTC.

The V call is TRBV19, the J call TRBJ2-7; possibly TRBD1 for D (5 bases). This CDR3 region has 15 residues. CDR1 is LNHDA and CDR2 is SQIVND in the germline V gene (reference sequence). V was clipped by 6 bases and J by 10 bases, with 25 bases between them. CDR3 loop: CASSTRPPPSRVQYF. The CDR3 region has the DNA TGTGCCAGTAGCACTCGACCCCCCCCGTCCAGGGTCCAGTACTTC.

This clone showed up just a few times. CDR3 sequence reads: CASSLIGEHEQYF. CDR3 bases: TGTGCCAGCAGCTTGATAGGGGAACACGAGCAGTACTTC. J is TRBJ2-7 and V is TRBV5-5; a possible D gene is TRBD1 (5 bases). Germline-derived CDR1 and CDR2 are SGHKS and YYEKEE (reference sequence). Trimming took 1 base from V and 5 from J, leaving 10 bases between them. This CDR3 has 13 amino acids.

V and J are TRBV6-5 and TRBJ2-3; tentative D call: TRBD1 (6 bases). The germline V gene has CDR1 MNHEY and CDR2 SVGAGI. The CDR3 has 15 residues. V lost 3 bases and J lost 1, with 11 bases in between. CDR3 nucleotide sequence: TGTGCCAGCAGTTATAAGGGGGTTGGCACAGATACGCAGTATTTT. It translates to CASSYKGVGTDTQYF.

J is TRBJ2-1 and V is TRBV5-6; 7 bases fit TRBD1. Germline V CDR1 and CDR2: SGHDT, YYEEEE. The CDR3 is 13 amino acids. Trimming at V came to 2 bases and at J to 6 bases, leaving 2 bases not matched to a gene. The CDR3 nucleotides read TGTGCCAGCAGCTTAGACAGGGTCAATGAGCAGTTCTTC. Translation gives CASSLDRVNEQFF. Full variable domain (missing parts from reference TRBV5-6 and TRBJ2-1): DAGVTQSPTHLIKTRGQQVTLRCSPKSGHDTVSWYQQALGQGPQFIFQYYEEEERQRGNFPDRFSGHQFPNYSSELNVNALLLGDSALYLCASSLDRVNEQFFGPGTRLTVL.

In its sample, this clone is medium-sized. This chain uses TRBV7-8 with TRBJ1-2; D is ambiguous. The V end was cut by 5 bases, the J end by 4 bases, with 8 bases between. The CDR3 is 12 residues long. The germline CDR1 and CDR2 sequences are SGHVS and FQNEAQ. In DNA, the CDR3 is TGTGCCAGCAGCCCAGGACGCTATGGCTACACCTTC. This encodes CASSPGRYGYTF.

The chain couples TRBV18 to TRBJ2-7; possible D gene TRBD2, 5 bases. The germline V and J ends were trimmed by 0 bases and 8 bases, with 14 bases remaining between them. This CDR3 has 14 amino acids. Germline V gene lookup returns CDR1 KGHSH and CDR2 LQKENI. The CDR3 here is CASSPPNTRVQQYF. The CDR3 coding sequence is TGTGCCAGCTCACCACCCAATACTAGGGTTCAGCAGTACTTC.

The V and J genes are TRBV28 and TRBJ1-5, with 8 nucleotides matching TRBD1. Trimming cost V 3 bases and J 2 bases; bases outside gene matches: 6. Germline lookup yields CDR1 MDHEN and CDR2 SYDVKM. The CDR3 is 16 residues long. The CDR3 DNA reads as TGTGCCAGCAGTTTTGCGTCGACAGGGGGCAATCAGCCCCAGCATTTT. Its translation is CASSFASTGGNQPQHF.

This clone showed up just a few times. The rearrangement links TRBV2 to TRBJ2-7; 11 bases fit TRBD2. Germline-derived CDR1 and CDR2 are SNHLY and FYNNEI. This CDR3 has 15 residues. The junction had 4 bases not matched to a gene; V was cut back by 6 bases and J by 0 bases. CDR3 residues: CASRQTSGSSYEQYF. The CDR3 coding sequence is TGTGCCAGCAGGCAAACTAGCGGGAGCTCCTACGAGCAGTACTTC.

This chain links TRBV9 with TRBJ1-4; 8 nucleotides align to TRBD1. This CDR3 is 14 amino acids long. CDR1 SGDLS and CDR2 YYNGEE come from the germline V gene. The trim removed 4 bases at V and 5 bases at J, leaving 4 bases unmatched. The CDR3 reads CASSPDRVNEKLFF. The CDR3, as DNA: TGTGCCAGCAGCCCGGACAGGGTAAATGAAAAACTGTTTTTT.

This clone was seen only a few times. This chain links TRBV2 with TRBJ2-2, with a possible D match to TRBD2 (6 bases). CDR3 size: 16 residues. The germline V and J ends were trimmed by 4 bases and 0 bases, with 12 bases remaining between them. CDR1 is SNHLY, CDR2 FYNNEI, per germline. CDR3 amino acids: CASSVRSGANTGELFF. CDR3 bases: TGTGCCAGCAGTGTGAGGTCGGGGGCGAACACCGGGGAGCTGTTTTTT.

V usage is TRBV5-5 and J usage is TRBJ2-1, with no clear D. CDR1 SGHKS and CDR2 YYEKEE come from the germline V gene (reference sequence). The germline V and J ends were trimmed by 1 base and 7 bases, with 21 bases remaining between them. The CDR3 contains 17 residues. The CDR3 protein is CASSLNKPGPAWNEQFF. CDR3 DNA sequence: TGTGCCAGCAGCTTGAACAAACCGGGTCCTGCTTGGAATGAGCAGTTCTTC. The full variable domain, completed using reference TRBV5-5 and TRBJ2-1, is DAGVTQSPTHLIKTRGQQVTLRCSPISGHKSVSWYQQVLGQGPQFIFQYYEKEERGRGNFPDRFSARQFPNYSSELNVNALLLGDSALYLCASSLNKPGPAWNEQFFGPGTRLTVL.

The V call is TRBV6-5, the J call TRBJ1-4; no firm D call. CDR1 and CDR2 from the germline V gene are MNHEY and SVGAGI. The CDR3 contains 13 residues. The V gene lost 0 bases and the J gene lost 8 bases, with 7 bases spanning the gap. The CDR3 here is CASSYSSFEKLFF. The CDR3 nucleotides are TGTGCCAGCAGTTACTCGAGTTTCGAAAAACTGTTTTTT.

The chain recombines TRBV19 with TRBJ2-7, with TRBD2 matching 8 bases. The trim removed 5 bases at V and 2 bases at J, leaving 5 bases unmatched. The V gene's germline CDR1 is LNHDA and CDR2 SQIVND (reference sequence). This CDR3 has 14 residues. CDR3 sequence (DNA): TGTGCCAGTAGTCCGGGACTAGGGACCTACGAGCAGTACTTC. This encodes CASSPGLGTYEQYF.